This is a list of T cell receptor beta chains from one sample in a study of glioma-infiltrating T cells. One entry per CDR3 protein, called by TCRdb with MiXCR from the multiplex PCR reads. The repertoire holds 150,000 to 200,000 distinct CDR3 sequences, with 32% as singletons. The sequencing input was glioma tissue, nonneoplastic brain tissue, or PBMCs (not recorded which). These receptors came from a human donor with low-grade glioma or glioblastoma, undergoing nonglioma brain surgery, or in good health (not recorded which). CDR3s include the opening cysteine and the closing phenylalanine or tryptophan. The order of the fields is J gene, D gene, V gene, clone size, CDR3 length, CDR3 protein, CDR3 DNA. A D gene is named only where the DNA matches it firmly. Expanded clones are given a class, and other clones once, few, many or no size at all.

>TRBJ2-4|TRBD1|TRBV12-3/TRBV12-4|many|14
CASSTRDRENIQYF
TGTGCCAGCAGCACCCGGGACAGGGAAAACATTCAGTACTTC
>TRBJ2-7|NA|TRBV7-2|NA|14
CASSLGAEDYGQYF
TGTGCCAGCAGCTTAGGAGCTGAGGACTACGGGCAGTACTTC
>TRBJ2-3|NA|TRBV19|NA|14
CATTGHANTDTQYF
TGTGCCACGACCGGACACGCGAACACAGATACGCAGTATTTT
>TRBJ2-4|TRBD2|TRBV19|NA|15
CASSIYGTRGNIQYF
TGTGCCAGTAGTATTTACGGGACTAGGGGTAACATTCAGTACTTC
>TRBJ1-1|TRBD1|TRBV9|NA|16
CASSAGTGALGTEAFF
TGTGCCAGCAGCGCGGGGACAGGGGCTCTCGGAACTGAAGCTTTCTTT
>TRBJ2-7|TRBD2|TRBV7-8|many|16
CASSPLAGGQTYEQYF
TGTGCCAGCAGCCCACTAGCGGGAGGGCAAACCTACGAGCAGTACTTC
>TRBJ2-4|TRBD2|TRBV4-1|NA|17
CASSQALAGGKYDIQYF
TGCGCCAGCAGCCAGGCACTAGCGGGAGGAAAGTACGACATTCAGTACTTC
>TRBJ2-7|NA|TRBV7-2|many|11
CASGAGYEQYF
TGTGCCAGCGGCGCGGGGTACGAGCAGTACTTC
>TRBJ1-1|TRBD1|TRBV7-9|many|14
CASSEQGAHTEAFF
TGTGCCAGCAGCGAACAGGGGGCGCACACTGAAGCTTTCTTT
>TRBJ2-1|NA|TRBV20-1|many|11
CSASLYNEQFF
TGCAGTGCTAGCCTGTACAATGAGCAGTTCTTC
>TRBJ1-1|TRBD1|TRBV5-1|few|18
CASSLAAPGQHMNTEAFF
TGCGCCAGCAGCTTGGCCGCTCCGGGACAGCATATGAACACTGAAGCTTTCTTT
>TRBJ2-7|TRBD1|TRBV6-1|many|15
CASSRYGTADYEQYF
TGTGCCAGCAGTCGGTACGGGACAGCAGATTACGAGCAGTACTTC
>TRBJ2-7|TRBD2|TRBV27|NA|15
CASSLSGGGNYEQYF
TGTGCCAGCAGTTTATCTGGGGGAGGGAACTACGAGCAGTACTTC
>TRBJ1-5|NA|TRBV19|many|14
CASSPPGANQPQHF
TGTGCCAGTAGTCCCCCAGGGGCCAATCAGCCCCAGCATTTT
>TRBJ1-6|NA|TRBV11-2|many|13
CASSLTETSPLHF
TGTGCCAGCAGCTTAACCGAAACGTCACCCCTCCACTTT
>TRBJ2-1|NA|TRBV19|NA|16
CASSIRRDSLYNEQFF
TGTGCCAGTAGTATTCGTCGTGACAGTCTTTACAATGAGCAGTTCTTC
>TRBJ2-7|TRBD2|TRBV12-3/TRBV12-4|NA|14
CASRSTSGRNEQYF
TGTGCCAGCAGATCCACTAGCGGGAGGAACGAGCAGTACTTC
>TRBJ2-7|NA|TRBV6-2/TRBV6-3|many|16
CASSYQRWWGTYEQYF
TGTGCCAGCAGTTACCAACGGTGGTGGGGGACCTACGAGCAGTACTTC
>TRBJ2-7|NA|TRBV5-1|NA|13
CASSLTVNYKQYF
TGCGCCAGCAGCTTAACAGTTAACTACAAGCAGTACTTC
>TRBJ2-7|NA|TRBV4-3|many|16
CASSQDVGSPDHEQYF
TGCGCCAGCAGCCAAGATGTTGGGTCTCCAGACCACGAGCAGTACTTC
>TRBJ2-3|NA|TRBV7-3|few|17
CASSLWGAGGGTDTQYF
TGTGCCAGCAGCTTGTGGGGGGCTGGTGGCGGAACAGATACGCAGTATTTT
>TRBJ1-4|NA|TRBV5-1|few|14
CASSTGTANEKLFF
TGCGCCAGCAGTACAGGGACGGCTAATGAAAAACTGTTTTTT
>TRBJ2-3|TRBD2|TRBV7-2|few|16
CASSLNGGLAAGTQYF
TGTGCCAGCAGCTTAAATGGGGGACTAGCGGCGGGTACGCAGTATTTT
>TRBJ2-5|NA|TRBV3-1|many|13
CASRDSGLRTQYF
TGTGCCAGCAGAGACTCAGGACTTAGGACCCAGTACTTC
>TRBJ2-7|TRBD2|TRBV3-1|many|15
CASSPRSGINYEQYF
TGTGCCAGCAGCCCCCGTAGCGGGATCAACTACGAGCAGTACTTC
>TRBJ2-3|TRBD2|TRBV7-2|many|14
CASSFTGGADTQYF
TGTGCCAGCAGCTTTACCGGGGGGGCAGATACGCAGTATTTT